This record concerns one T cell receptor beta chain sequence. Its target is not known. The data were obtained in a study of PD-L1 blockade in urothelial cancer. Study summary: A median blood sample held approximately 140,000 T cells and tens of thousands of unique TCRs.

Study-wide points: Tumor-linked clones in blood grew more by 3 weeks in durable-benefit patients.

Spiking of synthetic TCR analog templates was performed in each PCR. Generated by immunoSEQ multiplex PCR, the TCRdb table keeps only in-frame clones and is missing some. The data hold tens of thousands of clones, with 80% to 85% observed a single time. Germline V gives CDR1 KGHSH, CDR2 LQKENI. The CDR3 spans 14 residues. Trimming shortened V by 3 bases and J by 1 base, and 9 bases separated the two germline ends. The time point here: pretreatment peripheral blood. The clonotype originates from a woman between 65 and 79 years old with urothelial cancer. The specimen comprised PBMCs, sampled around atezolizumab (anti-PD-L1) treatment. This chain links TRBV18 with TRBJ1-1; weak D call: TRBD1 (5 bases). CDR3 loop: CASSPGRENTEAFF. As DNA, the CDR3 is TGTGCCAGCTCACCCGGCAGGGAGAACACTGAAGCTTTCTTT.